The 25 T cell receptor beta chains below were found in one sample sequenced in a study of blood T cell repertoires in COVID-19 (dated by TCRdb to about 2020). Library prep was done by the immunoSEQ multiplex PCR assay. What TCRdb holds here is the immuneACCESS table cut down to in-frame rearrangements. Part of the clones is not present; checked against another copy, under half of the missing clones reflect an unresolved V gene, and the others are unexplained. The sample table lists about 23,000 clones, roughly 94% of them with a count of one. The biggest ten clones account for under 4.5% of the sample. Sample: peripheral blood. The receptors were sampled from a woman aged 50 to 65 with active COVID-19.

The V call is TRBV5-1, the J call TRBJ2-1, with a possible D match to TRBD2 (5 bases). The length of the CDR3 is 16 residues. The germline V gene encodes CDR1 SGHRS and CDR2 YFSETQ. Trimming took off 0 bases at V and 0 bases at J, with 10 bases between the two ends. CDR3 region: CASSLEASLSYNEQFF. CDR3 DNA: TGCGCCAGCAGCTTGGAGGCTAGCCTCTCCTACAATGAGCAGTTCTTC.

The gene calls are TRBV11-2 and TRBJ1-2, with a possible D match to TRBD1 (5 bases). The ends were cut back, 5 bases at V and 7 bases at J, with 20 bases in the middle. The length of the CDR3 is 15 residues. The V gene's germline CDR1 is SGHAT and CDR2 FQNNGV. CDR3 nucleotide sequence: TGTGCCAGCAGCCCCCAGCTGGGAGGGGCGGTTGGCTACACCTTC. It is translated as CASSPQLGGAVGYTF.

CDR3 sequence reads: CASSLVQGVNTEAFF. The DNA for the CDR3 is TGTGCCAGCAGCTTAGTCCAGGGCGTGAACACTGAAGCTTTCTTT. This rearrangement joins TRBV7-8 to TRBJ1-1; possible D gene TRBD1, 5 bases. Germline values: CDR1 SGHVS, CDR2 FQNEAQ. This CDR3 comprises 15 residues. Trimming stripped 1 base from V and 0 bases from J, with 9 bases between.

The chain couples TRBV5-1 to TRBJ2-1; 9 bases are shared with TRBD2. The junction had 6 bases not matched to a gene; V was cut back by 5 bases and J by 3 bases. The length of the CDR3 is 15 residues. The V gene's germline CDR1 is SGHRS and CDR2 YFSETQ. CDR3 sequence reads: CASSSGSLFYNEQFF. In DNA, the CDR3 is TGCGCCAGCAGTAGCGGGAGTCTCTTCTACAATGAGCAGTTCTTC.

The count of this clone is one. V and J are TRBV27 and TRBJ1-5; D remains unclear. Germline CDR1 reads MNHEY; CDR2 reads SMNVEV (reference sequence). V lost 11 bases, J lost 7 bases, and 15 bases lay in between. This CDR3 has 12 amino acids. CDR3 sequence reads: CAAGEVQQPQHF. In DNA, the CDR3 is TGTGCCGCCGGGGAGGTCCAGCAGCCCCAGCATTTT.

In nucleotides, the CDR3 is TGTGCCATCAGTGACAGACAGGGGGCCGGCACAGATACGCAGTATTTT. This sequence encodes CAISDRQGAGTDTQYF. This chain links TRBV10-3 with TRBJ2-3; 10 nucleotides align to TRBD1. The CDR3 covers 16 residues. Germline V gene lookup returns CDR1 ENHRY and CDR2 SYGVKD. The junction had 4 bases not matched to a gene; V was cut back by 3 bases and J by 1 base.

The chain is built from TRBV28 and TRBJ1-4, with 8 nucleotides matching TRBD1. CDR3 size: 13 residues. The germline V gene has CDR1 MDHEN and CDR2 SYDVKM. V gave up 6 bases and J gave up 8 bases; unmatched junction bases: 5. CDR3: CASSTGGEEKLFF. The DNA of the CDR3 is TGTGCCAGCAGCACAGGGGGTGAAGAAAAACTGTTTTTT.

The sample holds a few counts of this clone. CDR3 bases: TGCGCCAGCAGTGAGTTGAAGGGGCCGAACACTGAAGCTTTCTTT. Its translation: CASSELKGPNTEAFF. The genes are TRBV10-1 and TRBJ1-1; TRBD1 might be the D (5 bases). Trimming shortened V by 1 base and J by 1 base, and 10 bases separated the two germline ends. This CDR3 is 15 amino acids long. Germline V lookup: CDR1 WNHNN, CDR2 SYGVQD (reference sequence).

This clone has only a few counts. The chain uses TRBV28 and TRBJ2-1; D might be TRBD1 (5 bases). The germline CDR1 and CDR2 sequences are MDHEN and SYDVKM. The length of the CDR3 is 16 residues. Trimming pared 8 bases from V and 1 base from J, leaving 18 bases between. This CDR3 is CASGPEGQGSYNEQFF. The CDR3 nucleotides read TGTGCCAGCGGTCCCGAAGGCCAGGGTTCCTACAATGAGCAGTTCTTC.

This CDR3 is CASSPLGSAIEAFF. DNA of the CDR3: TGTGCCAGCTCACCCCTCGGGTCCGCCATTGAAGCTTTCTTT. The chain joins TRBV18 to TRBJ1-1; D unclear. CDR1 and CDR2 from the germline V gene are KGHSH and LQKENI. V lost 3 bases to trimming and J lost 7 bases, with 15 bases between them. This CDR3 is built from 14 residues.

CDR3 DNA sequence: TGTGCCAGCCAAGTTCTCAGTCACACTGAAGCTTTCTTT. Protein: CASQVLSHTEAFF. This chain joins TRBV6-5 and TRBJ1-1, with D uncertain. The CDR3 runs to 13 residues. CDR1 MNHEY and CDR2 SVGAGI come from the germline V gene. V dropped 8 bases and J dropped 3 bases, with 13 bases sitting between them.

The chain employs TRBV11-1 and TRBJ2-1, with TRBD1 matching over 11 bases. The CDR3 runs 16 residues. Germline V gene data show CDR1 as SGHAT and CDR2 as FQDESV (reference sequence). V was pared by 5 bases and J by 4 bases, with 7 bases of the junction left unmatched. CDR3 coding DNA: TGTGCCAGCAGCCCAGGACAGGGGGCGGGTTACAATGAGCAGTTCTTC. Its translation: CASSPGQGAGYNEQFF.

The chain employs TRBV7-8 and TRBJ2-7; 7 positions match TRBD1. This CDR3 has 15 amino acids. The junction had 9 bases not matched to a gene; V was cut back by 1 base and J by 6 bases. CDR1 SGHVS and CDR2 FQNEAQ come from the germline V gene. The CDR3 sequence: CASSLGQGVVGEQYV. CDR3 DNA sequence: TGTGCCAGCAGCTTAGGACAGGGTGTCGTCGGCGAGCAGTACGTC.

J is TRBJ2-7 and V is TRBV6-2 or TRBV6-3; 11 nucleotides agree with TRBD2. V lost 4 bases, J lost 0 bases, and 5 bases stayed unmatched. The germline gives CDR1 MNHEY, CDR2 SVGEGT. The CDR3 covers 16 residues. The CDR3 nucleotides read TGTGCCAGCAGTTTCCGACTAGCGGGATACTCCTACGAGCAGTACTTC. This sequence encodes CASSFRLAGYSYEQYF.

This chain joins TRBV7-9 and TRBJ1-1; D remains unclear. V was trimmed by 5 bases and J by 1 base, leaving 5 bases between them. Germline V CDR1 and CDR2: SEHNR, FQNEAQ (reference sequence). The CDR3 is 12 residues long. The CDR3 coding sequence is TGTGCCAGCAGCCCTAGGAACACTGAAGCTTTCTTT. Translating it yields CASSPRNTEAFF.

This chain links TRBV21-1 with TRBJ2-7; the listed D gene, TRBD2, was not tested against the DNA. TRBV21-1 is tagged as a pseudogene. CDR3 size: 15 residues. The CDR3 DNA follows: TGTGCCAGCAGCGATAGCGGGAGTCACGATGGGGAGCAGTACTTC. Its translation is CASSDSGSHDGEQYF.

The DNA of the CDR3 is TGTGCCAGCAGTGACGGGAGATACACAGATACGCAGTATTTT. Protein: CASSDGRYTDTQYF. The V and J genes are TRBV6-4 and TRBJ2-3, with D possibly matching TRBD2 (5 bases). Trimming took 2 bases from V and 2 from J, leaving 8 bases between them. The CDR3 runs to 14 residues. Germline V gives CDR1 MRHNA, CDR2 SNTAGT.

The chain has TRBV5-4 and TRBJ2-5; no clear D. Per germline, CDR1 SGHNT and CDR2 YYREEE (reference sequence). V was shortened by 0 bases and J by 3 bases, with 9 bases between the two germline ends. This CDR3 is 14 amino acids long. The CDR3 region has the DNA TGTGCCAGCAGCTTGGGGTCGGTTAAAGAGACCCAGTACTTC. As protein: CASSLGSVKETQYF.

This chain uses TRBV19 with TRBJ1-2; D may be TRBD1 (5 bases). This CDR3 has 16 residues. The germline gives CDR1 LNHDA, CDR2 SQIVND (reference sequence). The V gene lost 9 bases and the J gene lost 2 bases, with 22 bases spanning the gap. CDR3 nucleotides: TGTGCCAGCCATTCCCCGGACGGCGGGGGAAACTATGGCTACACCTTC. This sequence encodes CASHSPDGGGNYGYTF. Supplemented by reference TRBV19 and TRBJ1-2, the full variable domain reads DGGITQSPKYLFRKEGQNVTLSCEQNLNHDAMYWYRQDPGQGLRLIYYSQIVNDFQKGDIAEGYSVSREKKESFPLTVTSAQKNPTAFYLCASHSPDGGGNYGYTFGSGTRLTVV.

The chain is built from TRBV6-1 and TRBJ2-3; TRBD1 might be the D (6 bases). Germline values: CDR1 MNHNS, CDR2 SASEGT. This CDR3 spans 16 amino acids. Deletions cut 3 bases from V and 3 bases from J, with 16 bases between. The CDR3 DNA follows: TGTGCCAGCAGTGACCTACAGGGAGTTAGGACAGATACGCAGTATTTT. This sequence encodes CASSDLQGVRTDTQYF.

V usage is TRBV29-1 and J usage is TRBJ2-5; weak D call: TRBD2 (5 bases). Trimming left V 6 bases short and J 2 bases short, with 19 bases between. This CDR3 has 15 amino acids. CDR1 and CDR2 (germline): SQVTM, ANQGSEA. In nucleotides, the CDR3 is TGCAGCGTCCCCCCTCTGGACTTCATGCAAGAGACCCAGTACTTC. Its translation: CSVPPLDFMQETQYF.

V and J are TRBV5-6 and TRBJ2-1; 7 positions agree with TRBD1. This CDR3 region has 15 residues. Germline CDR1 SGHDT, CDR2 YYEEEE. Trimming at V came to 0 bases and at J to 4 bases, leaving 4 bases not matched to a gene. The CDR3 DNA reads TGTGCCAGCAGCTTGGGCGACAGGGTTTACAATGAGCAGTTCTTC. This translates into CASSLGDRVYNEQFF.

The J gene is TRBJ2-1, the V gene TRBV5-1; D is perhaps TRBD1 (6 bases). The germline gives CDR1 SGHRS, CDR2 YFSETQ. V was pared by 3 bases and J by 0 bases, with 10 bases between. This CDR3 has 15 amino acids. CDR3 DNA: TGCGCCAGCAGCTCGACAGGCAGCTCCTACAATGAGCAGTTCTTC. This codes for CASSSTGSSYNEQFF.

The chain links TRBV29-1 to TRBJ1-2, with no clear D. CDR1 is SQVTM, CDR2 ANQGSEA, per germline. The CDR3 spans 12 residues. Trimming pared 2 bases from V and 8 bases from J, leaving 12 bases between. CDR3 nucleotides: TGCAGCGTTGAAATGCCGGGTTGGGGCTACACCTTC. It yields the protein CSVEMPGWGYTF.

This chain links TRBV5-8 with TRBJ2-3, with D maybe TRBD1 (6 bases). Germline loops: CDR1 SGHTS, CDR2 YDEGEE. This CDR3 has 15 amino acids. Trimming took off 2 bases at V and 6 bases at J, with 16 bases between the two ends. The CDR3 protein is CASSFQGRGADTQYF. In nucleotides, the CDR3 is TGTGCCAGCAGCTTCCAGGGCAGGGGAGCTGATACGCAGTATTTT. Based on the CDR3 plus reference TRBV5-8 and TRBJ2-3, the full variable domain is EAGVTQSPTHLIKTRGQQATLRCSPISGHTSVYWYQQALGLGLQFLLWYDEGEERNRGNFPPRFSGRQFPNYSSELNVNALELEDSALYLCASSFQGRGADTQYFGPGTRLTVL.